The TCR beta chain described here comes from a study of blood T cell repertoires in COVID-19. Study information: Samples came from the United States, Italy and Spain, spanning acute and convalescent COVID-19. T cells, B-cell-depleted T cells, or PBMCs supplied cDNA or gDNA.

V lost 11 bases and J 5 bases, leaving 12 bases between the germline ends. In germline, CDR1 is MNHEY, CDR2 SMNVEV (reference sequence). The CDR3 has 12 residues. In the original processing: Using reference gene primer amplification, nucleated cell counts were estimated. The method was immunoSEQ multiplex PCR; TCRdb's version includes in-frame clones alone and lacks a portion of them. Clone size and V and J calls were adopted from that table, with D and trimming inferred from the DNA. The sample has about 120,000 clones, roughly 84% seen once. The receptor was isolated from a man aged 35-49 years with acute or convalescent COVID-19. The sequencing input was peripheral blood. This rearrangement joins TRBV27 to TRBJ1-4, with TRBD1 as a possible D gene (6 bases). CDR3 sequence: CAVRGSNEKLFF. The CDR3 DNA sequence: TGTGCCGTCAGGGGTTCGAATGAAAAACTGTTTTTT.